The 7 T cell receptor beta chains given below trace back to one sample, sequenced in a study of blood T cells in healthy people across ages. Together with a sample-barcoded 5' primer, a J-beta primer mix was included in a second PCR lasting about 7 to 11 cycles. TCRdb reprocessed the 5' RACE reads with MiXCR, giving one entry per CDR3 protein. Found here are fewer than 600,000 distinct CDR3 sequences, about 26% of them singletons; the top ten hold over 3.5%. These data were also filed under a second study, of T cells of mothers and their children.

The sequenced material came from blood. Every receptor here comes from a boy between 2 and 10 years old in good health.

Comment on this clonotype: The germline gene is not matched at one end of the junction; a read error may be the cause. The genes are TRBV4-3 and TRBJ2-1; D is perhaps TRBD1 or TRBD2 (6 bases each). The CDR3 consists of 16 residues. CDR1 is LGHNA and CDR2 is YSLEER in the germline V gene. The DNA for the CDR3 is TGCGCCAGCGGCCAAGATCCGGGGGCTTCCTACAATGAGCAGTTCTTC. Its protein product is CASGQDPGASYNEQFF.

The chain is built from TRBV20-1 and TRBJ2-7, with D maybe TRBD2 (5 bases). CDR1 and CDR2 (germline): DFQATT, SNEGSKA (reference sequence). Trimming left V 5 bases short and J 3 bases short, with 20 bases between. This CDR3 has 15 amino acids. CDR3 nucleotide sequence: TGCAGTGCTGGTCCGTCCGGGAAATCCCTCTACGAGCAGTACTTC. Residues: CSAGPSGKSLYEQYF.

This clonotype appeared a single time. V is TRBV12-3 or TRBV12-4 and J is TRBJ2-1; D is unclear. V dropped 8 bases and J dropped 8 bases, with 7 bases sitting between them. There are 10 residues in the CDR3. The DNA for the CDR3 is TGTGCCAGCGGAACAGATGAGCAGTTCTTC. Protein: CASGTDEQFF.

The rearrangement uses TRBV6-1 and TRBJ1-2, with D perhaps matching TRBD1 (5 bases). V was trimmed by 11 bases and J by 0 bases, leaving 16 bases between them. The CDR3 is 14 residues long. From germline, CDR1 is MNHNS and CDR2 SASEGT. The DNA of the CDR3 is TGTGCCGGGGGGGAGAAACAACCTAACTATGGCTACACCTTC. Protein sequence: CAGGEKQPNYGYTF.

V and J are TRBV6-2 or TRBV6-3 and TRBJ1-4; weak D call: TRBD1 (5 bases). The CDR3 is made up of 13 amino acids. Germline lookup yields CDR1 MNHEY and CDR2 SVGEGT. V lost 5 bases and J lost 5, with 9 bases in between. CDR3 DNA sequence: TGTGCCAGCAGTCACAACAGGAATGAAAAACTGTTTTTT. Translation gives CASSHNRNEKLFF.

This clonotype was seen only a few times. The rearrangement links TRBV29-1 to TRBJ2-3; D gene unclear. With 3 bases removed from V and 0 bases from J, the gap between germline ends came to 4 bases. Germline V lookup: CDR1 SQVTM, CDR2 ANQGSEA. The CDR3 length is 12 residues. In nucleotides, the CDR3 is TGCAGCGTTGAGTACAGCACAGATACGCAGTATTTT. Translation: CSVEYSTDTQYF.

The chain employs TRBV7-9 and TRBJ2-5; 7 positions match TRBD1. The last part of the DNA fits TRBJ2-1 better; the J call may be wrong. This CDR3 is built from 16 residues. Germline lookup yields CDR1 SEHNR and CDR2 FQNEAQ (reference sequence). The CDR3 nucleotides read TGTGCCAGCAGAGCGGCTCCGCGACAGGGCTTGGAGACCCAGTTCTTC. It is translated as CASRAAPRQGLETQFF.